This TCR beta chain is from a study of T cells in Graves' hyperthyroidism and ophthalmopathy. Amplification yielded TCR beta CDR3 regions, with RNA transcripts as the source. The primer set for the first-round RT-PCR of the TCR CDR3 was HTBI. TCRdb redid the calling of the multiplex PCR reads with MiXCR, one entry per CDR3 protein. The sample shows around 580,000 distinct CDR3 sequences, 46% of them seen only once. Ten or more counts support this clonotype. The receptor comes from a woman under 30 with Graves' hyperthyroidism. Material for sequencing was peripheral blood or thyroid tissue (not recorded which).

CDR3 in DNA: TGCAGTGCTCTCTTGGACACCTCTGGAAACACCATATATTTT. This codes for CSALLDTSGNTIYF. The rearrangement links TRBV20-1 to TRBJ1-3; D is perhaps TRBD1 (5 bases). The CDR3 length is 14 residues. Per the germline V gene, CDR1 is DFQATT and CDR2 is SNEGSKA (reference sequence). Trimming took off 5 bases at V and 0 bases at J, with 11 bases between the two ends.